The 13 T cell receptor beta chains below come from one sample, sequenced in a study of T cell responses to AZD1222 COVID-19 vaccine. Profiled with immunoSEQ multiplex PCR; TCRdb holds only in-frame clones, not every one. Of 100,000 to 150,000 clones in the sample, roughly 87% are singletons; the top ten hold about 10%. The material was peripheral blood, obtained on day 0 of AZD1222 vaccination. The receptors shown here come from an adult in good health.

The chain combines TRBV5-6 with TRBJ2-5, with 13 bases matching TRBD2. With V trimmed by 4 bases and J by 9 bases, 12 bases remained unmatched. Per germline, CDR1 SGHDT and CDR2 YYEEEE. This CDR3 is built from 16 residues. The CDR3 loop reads CASSRGLAGSIWAQYF. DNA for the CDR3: TGTGCCAGCAGCCGGGGACTAGCGGGGTCGATATGGGCCCAGTACTTC.

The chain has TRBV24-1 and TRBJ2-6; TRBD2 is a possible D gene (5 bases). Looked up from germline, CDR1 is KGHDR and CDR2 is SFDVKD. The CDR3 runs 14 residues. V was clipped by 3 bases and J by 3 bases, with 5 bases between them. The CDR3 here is CATSDRGGANVLTF. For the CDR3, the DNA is TGTGCCACCAGTGATCGGGGTGGGGCCAACGTCCTGACTTTC.

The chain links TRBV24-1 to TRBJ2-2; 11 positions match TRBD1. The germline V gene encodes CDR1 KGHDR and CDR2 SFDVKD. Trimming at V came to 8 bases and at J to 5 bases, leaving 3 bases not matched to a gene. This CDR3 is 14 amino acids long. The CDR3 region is CATTGQGATGELFF. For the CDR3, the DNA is TGTGCCACCACAGGACAGGGGGCAACCGGGGAGCTGTTTTTT.

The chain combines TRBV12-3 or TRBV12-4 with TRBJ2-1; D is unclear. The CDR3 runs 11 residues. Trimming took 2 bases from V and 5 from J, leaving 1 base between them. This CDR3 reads CASSLHNEQFF. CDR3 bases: TGTGCCAGCAGTTTACACAATGAGCAGTTCTTC.

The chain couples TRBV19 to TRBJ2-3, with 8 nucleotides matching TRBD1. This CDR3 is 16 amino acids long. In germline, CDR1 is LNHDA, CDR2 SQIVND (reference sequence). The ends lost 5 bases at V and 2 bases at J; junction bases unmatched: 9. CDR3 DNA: TGTGCCAGTAGTCCGGACAGGGATCCAAACACAGATACGCAGTATTTT. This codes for CASSPDRDPNTDTQYF.

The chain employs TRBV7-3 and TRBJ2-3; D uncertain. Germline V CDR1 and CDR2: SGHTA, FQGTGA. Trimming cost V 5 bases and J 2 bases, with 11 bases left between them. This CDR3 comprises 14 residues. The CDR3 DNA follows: TGTGCCAGCAGCCCCTCTGACTTCACAGATACGCAGTATTTT. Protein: CASSPSDFTDTQYF.

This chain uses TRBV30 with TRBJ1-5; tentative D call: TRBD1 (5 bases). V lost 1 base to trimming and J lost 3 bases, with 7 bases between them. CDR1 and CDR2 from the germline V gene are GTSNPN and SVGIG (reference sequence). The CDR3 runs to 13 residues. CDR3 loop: CAWSAGPNQPQHF. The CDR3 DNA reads TGTGCCTGGAGTGCGGGGCCCAATCAGCCCCAGCATTTT.

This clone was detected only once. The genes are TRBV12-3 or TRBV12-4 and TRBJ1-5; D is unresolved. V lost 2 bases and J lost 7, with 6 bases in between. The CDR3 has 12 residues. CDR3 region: CASSLMRQPQHF. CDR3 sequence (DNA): TGTGCCAGCAGTTTAATGAGGCAGCCCCAGCATTTT.

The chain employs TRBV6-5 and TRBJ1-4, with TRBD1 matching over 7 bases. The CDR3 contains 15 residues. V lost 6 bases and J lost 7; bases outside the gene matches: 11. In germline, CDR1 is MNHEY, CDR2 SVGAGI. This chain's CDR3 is CASSQRQGAREKLFF. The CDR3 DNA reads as TGTGCCAGCAGCCAACGACAGGGTGCGCGTGAAAAACTGTTTTTT.

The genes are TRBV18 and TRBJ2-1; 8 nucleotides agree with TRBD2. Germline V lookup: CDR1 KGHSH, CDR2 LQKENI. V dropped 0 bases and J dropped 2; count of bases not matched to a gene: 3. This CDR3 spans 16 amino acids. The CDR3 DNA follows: TGTGCCAGCTCACCACCGGGGACTAGGACCTACAATGAGCAGTTCTTC. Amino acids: CASSPPGTRTYNEQFF.

The CDR3 reads CASSYSYRGDTEAFF. DNA for the CDR3: TGTGCCAGCAGTTACTCGTACAGGGGGGACACTGAAGCTTTCTTT. The gene calls are TRBV6-5 and TRBJ1-1; 8 bases match TRBD1. The V gene end was trimmed by 0 bases and the J gene end by 3 bases; junction bases not matched to a gene: 3. Per germline, CDR1 MNHEY and CDR2 SVGAGI. The CDR3 totals 15 residues.

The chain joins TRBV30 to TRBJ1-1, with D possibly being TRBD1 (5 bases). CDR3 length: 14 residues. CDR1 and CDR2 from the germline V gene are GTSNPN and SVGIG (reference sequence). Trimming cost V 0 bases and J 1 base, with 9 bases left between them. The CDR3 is CAWSVTTGNTEAFF. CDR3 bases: TGTGCCTGGAGTGTCACTACAGGGAACACTGAAGCTTTCTTT.

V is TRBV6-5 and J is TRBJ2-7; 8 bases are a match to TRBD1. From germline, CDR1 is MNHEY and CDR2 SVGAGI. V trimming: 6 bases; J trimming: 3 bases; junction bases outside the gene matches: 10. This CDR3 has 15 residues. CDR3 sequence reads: CASSPRTGSLYEQYF. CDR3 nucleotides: TGTGCCAGCAGCCCACGGACAGGGAGTCTCTACGAGCAGTACTTC.